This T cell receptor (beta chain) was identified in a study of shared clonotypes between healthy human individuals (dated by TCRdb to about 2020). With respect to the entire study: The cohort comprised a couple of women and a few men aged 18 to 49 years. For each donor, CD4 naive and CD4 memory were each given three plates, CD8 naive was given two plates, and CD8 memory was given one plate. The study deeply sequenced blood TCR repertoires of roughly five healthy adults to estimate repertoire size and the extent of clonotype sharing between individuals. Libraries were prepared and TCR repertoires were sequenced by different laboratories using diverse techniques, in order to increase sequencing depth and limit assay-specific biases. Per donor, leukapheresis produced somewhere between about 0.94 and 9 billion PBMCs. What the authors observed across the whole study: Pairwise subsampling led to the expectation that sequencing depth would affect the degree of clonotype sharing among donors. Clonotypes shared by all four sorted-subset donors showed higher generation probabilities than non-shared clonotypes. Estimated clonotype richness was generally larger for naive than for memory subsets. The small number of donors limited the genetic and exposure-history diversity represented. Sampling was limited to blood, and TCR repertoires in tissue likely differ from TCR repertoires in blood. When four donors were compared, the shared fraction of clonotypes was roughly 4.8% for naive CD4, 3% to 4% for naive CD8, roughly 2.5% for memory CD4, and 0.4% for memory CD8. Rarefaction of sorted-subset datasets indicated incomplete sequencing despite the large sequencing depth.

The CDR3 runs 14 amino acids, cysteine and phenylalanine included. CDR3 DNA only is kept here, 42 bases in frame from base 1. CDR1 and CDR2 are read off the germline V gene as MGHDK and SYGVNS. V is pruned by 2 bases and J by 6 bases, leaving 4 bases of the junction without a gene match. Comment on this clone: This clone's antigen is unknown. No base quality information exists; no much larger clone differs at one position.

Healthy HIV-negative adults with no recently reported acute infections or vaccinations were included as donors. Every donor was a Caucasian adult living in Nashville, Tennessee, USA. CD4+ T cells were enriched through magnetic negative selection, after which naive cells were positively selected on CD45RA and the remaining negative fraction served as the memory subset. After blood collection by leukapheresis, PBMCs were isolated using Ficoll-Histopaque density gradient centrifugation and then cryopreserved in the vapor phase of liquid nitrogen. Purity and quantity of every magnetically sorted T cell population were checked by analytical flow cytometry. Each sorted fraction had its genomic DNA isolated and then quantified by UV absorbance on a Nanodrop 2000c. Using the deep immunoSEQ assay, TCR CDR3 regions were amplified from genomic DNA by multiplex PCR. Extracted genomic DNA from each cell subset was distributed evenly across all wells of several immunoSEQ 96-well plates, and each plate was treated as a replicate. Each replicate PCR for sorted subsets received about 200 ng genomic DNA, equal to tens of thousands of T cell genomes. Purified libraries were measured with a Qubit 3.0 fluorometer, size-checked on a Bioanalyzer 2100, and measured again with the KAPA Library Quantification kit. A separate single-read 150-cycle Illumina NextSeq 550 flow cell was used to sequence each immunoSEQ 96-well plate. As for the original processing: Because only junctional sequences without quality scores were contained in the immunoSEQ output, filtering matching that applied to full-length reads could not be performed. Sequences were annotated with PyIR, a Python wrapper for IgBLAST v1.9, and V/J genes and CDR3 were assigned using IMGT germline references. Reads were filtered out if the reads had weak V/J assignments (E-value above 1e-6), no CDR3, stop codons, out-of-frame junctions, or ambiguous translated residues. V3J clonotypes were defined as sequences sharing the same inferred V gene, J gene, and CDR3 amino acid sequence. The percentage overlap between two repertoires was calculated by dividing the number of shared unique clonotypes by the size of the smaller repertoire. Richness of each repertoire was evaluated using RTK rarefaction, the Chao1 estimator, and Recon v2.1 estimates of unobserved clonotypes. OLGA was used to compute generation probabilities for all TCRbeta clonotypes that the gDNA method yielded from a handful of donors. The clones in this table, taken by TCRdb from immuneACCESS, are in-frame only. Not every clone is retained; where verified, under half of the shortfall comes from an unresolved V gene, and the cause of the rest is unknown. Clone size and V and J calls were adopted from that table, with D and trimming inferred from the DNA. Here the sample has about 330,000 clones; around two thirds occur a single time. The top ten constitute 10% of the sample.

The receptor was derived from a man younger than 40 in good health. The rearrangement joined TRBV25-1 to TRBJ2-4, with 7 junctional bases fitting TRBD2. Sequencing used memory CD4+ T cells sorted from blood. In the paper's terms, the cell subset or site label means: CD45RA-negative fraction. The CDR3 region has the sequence CASSEPGRVNIQYF. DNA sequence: TGTGCCAGCAGTGAACCAGGGAGGGTAAACATTCAGTACTTC. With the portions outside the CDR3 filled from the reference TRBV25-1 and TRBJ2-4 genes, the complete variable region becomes EADIYQTPRYLVIGTGKKITLECSQTMGHDKMYWYQQDPGMELHLIHYSYGVNSTEKGDLSSESTVSRIRTEHFPLTLESARPSHTSQYLCASSEPGRVNIQYFGAGTRLSVL.